These 26 T cell receptor beta chains were all obtained from the same sample, sequenced in a study of cytomegalovirus exposure and HLA in healthy donors. Profiled with immunoSEQ multiplex PCR; TCRdb holds only in-frame clones, not every one. The sample includes 250,000 to 400,000 clones, approximately 85% of them seen just once. Sequences were obtained from PBMCs. Every receptor here comes from a man under 40 in good health and CMV-seronegative.

The genes are TRBV5-6 and TRBJ2-7; D remains ambiguous. CDR3 length: 13 residues. The V gene lost 1 base and the J gene lost 2 bases, with 7 bases spanning the gap. Germline-derived CDR1 and CDR2 are SGHDT and YYEEEE. CDR3 in amino acids: CASSLIQTYEQYF. CDR3 DNA: TGTGCCAGCAGCTTGATACAGACCTACGAGCAGTACTTC.

The rearrangement uses TRBV6-5 and TRBJ1-1; 7 bases align to TRBD1. CDR1 is MNHEY, CDR2 SVGAGI, per germline. This CDR3 is 16 amino acids long. The ends lost 2 bases at V and 7 bases at J; junction bases unmatched: 13. Here the CDR3 DNA reads TGTGCCAGCAGTTACAGAGGACAGGCGACCCTCTATGAAGCTTTCTTT. Encoded protein: CASSYRGQATLYEAFF.

The chain combines TRBV5-6 with TRBJ2-1; unclear D gene. Germline CDR1 reads SGHDT; CDR2 reads YYEEEE. V lost 4 bases to trimming and J lost 8 bases, with 7 bases between them. The CDR3 runs 11 residues. CDR3 in amino acids: CASSLRDEQFF. DNA for the CDR3: TGTGCCAGCAGCCTCCGGGATGAGCAGTTCTTC.

DNA of the CDR3: TGTGCCAGCGGGGGGGGCGCTTTCTACGAGCAGTACTTC. Amino acid sequence: CASGGGAFYEQYF. This sequence joins TRBV27 and TRBJ2-7, with D maybe TRBD2 (7 bases). CDR3 length: 13 residues. Germline loops: CDR1 MNHEY, CDR2 SMNVEV (reference sequence). Between the trimmed V and J ends, which lost 8 bases and 3 bases, there was a span of 14 bases.

The chain joins TRBV6-5 to TRBJ1-1; D is uncertain. The CDR3 has 13 amino acids. CDR1 is MNHEY, CDR2 SVGAGI, per germline. V lost 7 bases and J lost 1, with 10 bases in between. The CDR3: CASTLSGNTEAFF. Written as DNA, the CDR3 is TGTGCCAGCACCCTGTCGGGGAACACTGAAGCTTTCTTT.

The J gene is TRBJ1-1, the V gene TRBV19; perhaps TRBD1 as D (5 bases). Germline V CDR1 and CDR2: LNHDA, SQIVND (reference sequence). The CDR3 totals 16 residues. V gave up 3 bases and J gave up 1 base, with 15 bases separating them. The CDR3 nucleotides read TGTGCCAGTAGTATTCAGAGGGGAGGAAGGAACACTGAAGCTTTCTTT. Translated: CASSIQRGGRNTEAFF.

The V and J genes are TRBV5-1 and TRBJ2-7; TRBD1 is a possible D gene (6 bases). Germline CDR1 reads SGHRS; CDR2 reads YFSETQ. The CDR3 extends over 14 amino acids. V was shortened by 2 bases and J by 1 base, with 10 bases between the two germline ends. This chain's CDR3 is CASSFGTQSYEQYF. The CDR3 DNA follows: TGCGCCAGCAGCTTTGGGACACAGTCCTACGAGCAGTACTTC.

This clone came up a few times. The chain recombines TRBV5-4 with TRBJ2-7; D perhaps matches TRBD2 (6 bases). Germline V CDR1 and CDR2: SGHNT, YYREEE (reference sequence). V lost 0 bases and J lost 6, with 7 bases in between. The length of the CDR3 is 12 residues. The DNA of the CDR3 is TGTGCCAGCAGCTTGGGGGACTCCGAGCAGTACTTC. Protein product: CASSLGDSEQYF.

Points on this clone: Other DNA sequences in the same sample also yield this CDR3. The chain couples TRBV27 to TRBJ2-7; 7 bases match TRBD1. The CDR3 is 13 residues long. The J segment lost 4 bases and the V segment lost 6 bases, leaving 6 bases of the junction unmatched. Germline assignment: CDR1 MNHEY and CDR2 SMNVEV (reference sequence). The CDR3 here is CASSPDRVYEQYF. CDR3 nucleotides: TGTGCCAGCAGCCCAGACAGGGTATACGAGCAGTACTTC.

V gene TRBV5-6 combines with J gene TRBJ1-1; TRBD1 might be the D (6 bases). V lost 1 base and J lost 4, with 14 bases in between. CDR3 length equals 15 residues. Germline CDR1 reads SGHDT; CDR2 reads YYEEEE. The CDR3 is CASSLLQGIGTEAFF. Written as DNA, the CDR3 is TGTGCCAGCAGCTTGTTACAGGGAATCGGCACTGAAGCTTTCTTT.

The chain combines TRBV16 with TRBJ2-7, with 7 bases lining up with TRBD2. The CDR3 contains 14 residues. The J segment lost 3 bases and the V segment lost 3 bases, leaving 5 bases of the junction unmatched. Germline CDR1 reads KGHSY; CDR2 reads FQNENV. Here the CDR3 reads CASSQFGGGYEQYF. The CDR3 DNA sequence: TGTGCCAGCAGCCAGTTTGGCGGGGGCTACGAGCAGTACTTC.

The J gene is TRBJ2-2, the V gene TRBV13; 11 bases are a match to TRBD2. The CDR3 has 19 residues. V shed 5 bases, J shed 6 bases, and the junction held 17 bases outside the gene matches. The germline V gene encodes CDR1 PRHDT and CDR2 FYEKMQ (reference sequence). The DNA for the CDR3 is TGTGCCAGCAGCCGACCGGGACTAGCGGAGGAAGATTCCCCCGGGGAGCTGTTTTTT. Protein product: CASSRPGLAEEDSPGELFF.

This sequence joins TRBV29-1 and TRBJ2-5; TRBD1 matches at 8 bases. The CDR3 has 14 amino acids. The ends lost 2 bases at V and 7 bases at J; junction bases unmatched: 9. The germline V gene encodes CDR1 SQVTM and CDR2 ANQGSEA. CDR3 loop: CSVERQGPSWTQYF. The CDR3 coding sequence is TGCAGCGTTGAACGACAGGGGCCATCCTGGACCCAGTACTTC.

The rearrangement joins TRBV28 to TRBJ2-7, with D maybe TRBD2 (7 bases). The CDR3 is 15 amino acids. V lost 3 bases, J lost 5 bases, and 17 bases lay in between. Germline assignment: CDR1 MDHEN and CDR2 SYDVKM. This CDR3 is CASSFKGGLRDEQYF. In DNA form, the CDR3 reads TGTGCCAGCAGTTTTAAGGGGGGGCTAAGGGACGAGCAGTACTTC.

The CDR3 is CASSQRATGKGDAFF. The DNA for the CDR3 is TGCGCCAGCAGTCAACGCGCAACAGGGAAAGGAGATGCTTTCTTT. This rearrangement joins TRBV23-1 to TRBJ1-1; D is possibly TRBD1 (6 bases). TRBV23-1 qualifies as an ORF whose function is uncertain. The V end was cut by 2 bases, the J end by 11 bases, with 21 bases between. This CDR3 is built from 15 residues.

This chain uses TRBV19 with TRBJ1-2; 12 bases are a match to TRBD1. Germline values: CDR1 LNHDA, CDR2 SQIVND (reference sequence). Germline trimming cut 4 bases from V and 8 bases from J; bases unmatched to any gene: 5. CDR3 length: 14 residues. The CDR3 sequence: CASSTGQGAWGYTF. The CDR3 DNA reads TGTGCCAGTAGTACGGGACAGGGGGCCTGGGGCTACACCTTC.

The rearrangement joins TRBV27 to TRBJ1-1, with 7 bases fitting TRBD1. CDR3 length: 14 amino acids. The ends lost 6 bases at V and 6 bases at J; junction bases unmatched: 10. Germline V gene lookup returns CDR1 MNHEY and CDR2 SMNVEV (reference sequence). CDR3 bases: TGTGCCAGCAGGGCATATGACAGGGTCTCTGAAGCTTTCTTT. It encodes CASRAYDRVSEAFF.

The chain uses TRBV6-5 and TRBJ2-1, with 10 bases lining up with TRBD1. CDR3 length equals 15 residues. J was trimmed by 5 bases and V by 6 bases; bases with no gene match: 7. Germline V lookup: CDR1 MNHEY, CDR2 SVGAGI. CDR3 in DNA: TGTGCCAGCAGGCTCGACAGGGGGCTTGACAATGAGCAGTTCTTC. This encodes CASRLDRGLDNEQFF.

J is TRBJ2-7 and V is TRBV6-1; 10 bases map to TRBD1. This CDR3 is 15 amino acids long. Trimming removed 6 bases from V and 4 bases from J; junction bases left unmatched: 9. Per the germline V gene, CDR1 is MNHNS and CDR2 is SASEGT. CDR3 DNA sequence: TGTGCCAGCAGAGCCAGACAGGGGGCTCGGTACGAGCAGTACTTC. It encodes CASRARQGARYEQYF.

The rearrangement links TRBV9 to TRBJ2-3; tentative D call: TRBD1 (6 bases). The V and J ends lost 3 bases and 12 bases respectively, with 11 bases between them. The CDR3 covers 11 residues. Germline CDR1 is SGDLS and CDR2 is YYNGEE. The CDR3 nucleotides read TGTGCCAGCAGCGAGGGGGTTGTACAGTATTTT. Translated, it gives CASSEGVVQYF.

The V and J genes are TRBV2 and TRBJ2-7, with 9 nucleotides matching TRBD1. The CDR3 consists of 14 residues. Germline CDR1 reads SNHLY; CDR2 reads FYNNEI. Trimming took 1 base from V and 3 from J; bases not matched to a gene: 1. The DNA of the CDR3 is TGTGCCAGCAGTGAAGGGACAGGGGACTACGAGCAGTACTTC. Protein sequence: CASSEGTGDYEQYF.

At least ten counts were recorded for this clone. The gene calls are TRBV9 and TRBJ1-2; 9 nucleotides align to TRBD1. Trimming took 4 bases from V and 10 from J; bases not matched to a gene: 5. The CDR3 is made up of 12 amino acids. The germline CDR1 and CDR2 sequences are SGDLS and YYNGEE. CDR3 nucleotides: TGTGCCAGCAGCCAGTGGACAGGGGACTACACCTTC. As protein: CASSQWTGDYTF.

V usage is TRBV6-1 and J usage is TRBJ1-6; TRBD1 might be the D (5 bases). The ends were cut back, 3 bases at V and 2 bases at J, with 11 bases in the middle. This CDR3 region has 16 residues. Germline V CDR1 and CDR2: MNHNS, SASEGT. Here the CDR3 DNA reads TGTGCCAGCAGTGACAGACAGACCACCTATAATTCACCCCTCCACTTT. This sequence encodes CASSDRQTTYNSPLHF.

V and J are TRBV5-6 and TRBJ2-6, with D possibly matching TRBD2 (6 bases). The ends were cut back, 4 bases at V and 0 bases at J, with 11 bases in the middle. Germline assignment: CDR1 SGHDT and CDR2 YYEEEE. The CDR3 consists of 16 residues. CDR3 DNA sequence: TGTGCCAGCAGCCACCTGGGAGGCTCTGGGGCCAACGTCCTGACTTTC. Protein sequence: CASSHLGGSGANVLTF.

V and J are TRBV7-2 and TRBJ2-1; 10 nucleotides agree with TRBD2. Germline values: CDR1 SGHTA, CDR2 FQGNSA. V gave up 1 base and J gave up 7 bases; unmatched junction bases: 7. The CDR3 contains 16 residues. The CDR3 region is CASSLEAGGFRNEQFF. CDR3 DNA sequence: TGTGCCAGCAGCTTAGAAGCGGGGGGGTTTCGGAATGAGCAGTTCTTC.

This clone was seen a single time. This sequence joins TRBV19 and TRBJ1-4, with 8 bases lining up with TRBD1. CDR3 length: 15 residues. V lost 3 bases and J lost 3; bases outside the gene matches: 3. The germline V gene encodes CDR1 LNHDA and CDR2 SQIVND (reference sequence). The CDR3 DNA reads TGTGCCAGTAGTATTTCAGGGGGCTCTAATGAAAAACTGTTTTTT. Residues: CASSISGGSNEKLFF. The entire variable domain, with the rest obtained from reference TRBV19 and TRBJ1-4, is as follows: DGGITQSPKYLFRKEGQNVTLSCEQNLNHDAMYWYRQDPGQGLRLIYYSQIVNDFQKGDIAEGYSVSREKKESFPLTVTSAQKNPTAFYLCASSISGGSNEKLFFGSGTQLSVL.